This is a list of T cell receptor beta chains from one sample in a study of blood T cells in healthy people across ages. TCRdb called the 5' RACE reads again in MiXCR, with one record for every CDR3 protein. Of about 570,000 distinct CDR3 sequences listed, roughly a quarter are singletons. Sequencing used blood. These receptors were taken from a woman between 65 and 79 years old in good health. Both conserved end residues are part of each CDR3. Fields, in order: clone size, J gene, D gene, CDR3 length, V gene, CDR3 DNA, CDR3 protein. D genes are given only for firm matches. Not all rows give a size; the values are once, few, many and, for expanded clones, a class.

few | TRBJ2-7 | NA | 12 | TRBV12-3/TRBV12-4 | TGTGCCAGCAGTCTCGACTGGAACACGCAGTACTTC | CASSLDWNTQYF
many | TRBJ1-2 | TRBD1 | 15 | TRBV7-2 | TGTGCCAGCAGCTTAGCCCGGGACAGGCAAGGAGGCTACACCTTC | CASSLARDRQGGYTF
NA | TRBJ2-7 | NA | 11 | TRBV5-1 | TGCGCCAGCAGTAAAGGGAGCGAGCAGTACTTC | CASSKGSEQYF
few | TRBJ1-5 | NA | 15 | TRBV6-6 | TGTGCCAGCAGTTCTCTTCCTGAGGGGGGACAGCCCCAGCATTTT | CASSSLPEGGQPQHF
few | TRBJ1-4 | NA | 14 | TRBV9 | TGTGCCAGCAGCCCTCAAGCAACTAATGAAAAACTGTTTTTT | CASSPQATNEKLFF
NA | TRBJ1-4 | NA | 17 | TRBV12-3/TRBV12-4 | TGTGCCAGCAGTTGGTGGGGGTCCCCTGCAACTAATGAAAAACTGTTTTTT | CASSWWGSPATNEKLFF
few | TRBJ1-5 | NA | 17 | TRBV6-1 | TGTGCCAGCGCCCGAGCGAGGGCCTCGAAAAGCAATCAGCCCCAGCATTTT | CASARARASKSNQPQHF
few | TRBJ1-5 | TRBD1 | 18 | TRBV12-3/TRBV12-4 | TGTGCCAGCAGTTTAGCGGCGGGACAGGGGGGTCGCAATCAGCCCCAGCATTTT | CASSLAAGQGGRNQPQHF
NA | TRBJ2-7 | TRBD1 | 15 | TRBV7-6 | TGTGCCAGCAGCTTTGGGGACAGTGGGGCCTACGAGCAGTACTTC | CASSFGDSGAYEQYF
once | TRBJ2-7 | TRBD1 | 12 | TRBV20-1 | TGCAGTGCTTGTGCAGGGGGCGCCGAGCAGTACTTC | CSACAGGAEQYF
few | TRBJ2-1 | TRBD2 | 18 | TRBV7-8 | TGTGCCAGCAGCTTAGCCGGAAGCGAGCGGGGTTTTTGCAATGAGCAGTTCTTC | CASSLAGSERGFCNEQFF
NA | TRBJ2-1 | NA | 14 | TRBV11-2 | TGTGCCAGCAGCCCCTCAGGGGTCACCAATGAGCAGTTCTTC | CASSPSGVTNEQFF
NA | TRBJ2-7 | TRBD2 | 13 | TRBV9 | TGTGCCAGCAGCCAGCGGGGGCCCTACGAGCAGTACTTC | CASSQRGPYEQYF
few | TRBJ1-5 | NA | 13 | TRBV5-1 | TGCGCCAGCAGCTTGCTCCCCCGGCAGCCCCAGCATTTT | CASSLLPRQPQHF
few | TRBJ2-2 | TRBD1 | 14 | TRBV10-3 | TGTGCCATCAGACAGGGGCCGGGGACCGGGGAGCTGTTTTTT | CAIRQGPGTGELFF